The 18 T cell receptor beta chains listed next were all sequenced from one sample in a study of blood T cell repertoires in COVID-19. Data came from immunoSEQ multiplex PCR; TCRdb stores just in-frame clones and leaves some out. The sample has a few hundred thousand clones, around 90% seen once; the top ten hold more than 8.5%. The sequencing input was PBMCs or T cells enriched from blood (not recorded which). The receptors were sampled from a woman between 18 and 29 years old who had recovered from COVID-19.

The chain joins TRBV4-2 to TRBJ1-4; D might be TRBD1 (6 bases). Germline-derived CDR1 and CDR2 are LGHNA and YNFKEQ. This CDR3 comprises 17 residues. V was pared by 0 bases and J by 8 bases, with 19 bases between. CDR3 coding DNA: TGTGCCAGCAGCCAAGATCGGTGGGACACCTCAGGAGAAAAACTGTTTTTT. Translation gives CASSQDRWDTSGEKLFF.

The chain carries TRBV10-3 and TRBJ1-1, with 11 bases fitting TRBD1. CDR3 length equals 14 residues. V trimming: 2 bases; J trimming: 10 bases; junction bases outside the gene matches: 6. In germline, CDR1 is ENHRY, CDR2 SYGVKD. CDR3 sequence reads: CAISETGQGAGAFF. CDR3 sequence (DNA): TGTGCCATCAGTGAGACCGGACAGGGGGCGGGAGCTTTCTTT.

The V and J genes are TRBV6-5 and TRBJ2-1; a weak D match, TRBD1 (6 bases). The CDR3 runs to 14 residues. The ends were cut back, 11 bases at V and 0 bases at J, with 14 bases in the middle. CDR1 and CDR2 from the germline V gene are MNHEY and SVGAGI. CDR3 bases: TGTGCCGGGGGCCAGGACACCTCCTACAATGAGCAGTTCTTC. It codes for CAGGQDTSYNEQFF.

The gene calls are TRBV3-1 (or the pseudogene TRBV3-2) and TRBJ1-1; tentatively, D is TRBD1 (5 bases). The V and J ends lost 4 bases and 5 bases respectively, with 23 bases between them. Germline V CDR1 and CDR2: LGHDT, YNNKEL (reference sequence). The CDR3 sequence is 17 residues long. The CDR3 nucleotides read TGTGCCAGCAGCCGAAACCGAAGGGAAGGGGTTGCGACTGAAGCTTTCTTT. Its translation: CASSRNRREGVATEAFF.

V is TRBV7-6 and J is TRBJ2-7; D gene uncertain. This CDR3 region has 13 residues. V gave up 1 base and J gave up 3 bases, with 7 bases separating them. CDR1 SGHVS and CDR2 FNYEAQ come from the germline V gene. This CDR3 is CASSLGSGYEQYF. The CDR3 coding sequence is TGTGCCAGCAGCTTAGGGTCAGGCTACGAGCAGTACTTC. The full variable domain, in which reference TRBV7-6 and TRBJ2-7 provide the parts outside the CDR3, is GAGVSQSPRYKVTKRGQDVALRCDPISGHVSLYWYRQALGQGPEFLTYFNYEAQQDKSGLPNDRFSAERPEGSISTLTIQRTEQRDSAMYRCASSLGSGYEQYFGPGTRLTVT.

This CDR3 is CASSPGQGTLVTEAFF. Written as DNA, the CDR3 is TGCGCCAGCAGCCCAGGACAGGGAACCTTGGTCACTGAAGCTTTCTTT. The J gene is TRBJ1-1, the V gene TRBV4-1, with 8 bases fitting TRBD1. CDR3 length: 16 residues. CDR1 and CDR2 (germline): MGHRA, YSYEKL. Losses at the gene ends were 4 bases for V and 4 bases for J; bases not matched to a gene: 11.

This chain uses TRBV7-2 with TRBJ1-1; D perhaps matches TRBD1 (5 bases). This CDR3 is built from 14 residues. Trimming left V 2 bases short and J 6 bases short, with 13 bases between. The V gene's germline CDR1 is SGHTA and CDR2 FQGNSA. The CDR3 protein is CASSLRGESSEAFF. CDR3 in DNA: TGTGCCAGCAGCTTAAGGGGCGAGTCGTCTGAAGCTTTCTTT.

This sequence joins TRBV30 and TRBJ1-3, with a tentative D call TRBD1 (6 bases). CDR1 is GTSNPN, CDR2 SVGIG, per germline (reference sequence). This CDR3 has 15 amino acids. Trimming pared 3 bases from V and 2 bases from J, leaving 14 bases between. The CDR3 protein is CAWSQNRDAGNTIYF. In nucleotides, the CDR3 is TGTGCCTGGAGCCAAAACAGGGATGCTGGAAACACCATATATTTT. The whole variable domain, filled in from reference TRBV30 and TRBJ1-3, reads SQTIHQWPATLVQPVGSPLSLECTVEGTSNPNLYWYRQAAGRGLQLLFYSVGIGQISSEVPQNLSASRPQDRQFILSSKKLLLSDSGFYLCAWSQNRDAGNTIYFGEGSWLTVV.

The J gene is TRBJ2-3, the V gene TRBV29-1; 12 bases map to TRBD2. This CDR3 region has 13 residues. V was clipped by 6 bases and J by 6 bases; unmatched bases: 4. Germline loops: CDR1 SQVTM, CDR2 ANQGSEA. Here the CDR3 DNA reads TGCAGCGTCCTCGGACTAGCGGGGGATACGCAGTATTTT. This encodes CSVLGLAGDTQYF.

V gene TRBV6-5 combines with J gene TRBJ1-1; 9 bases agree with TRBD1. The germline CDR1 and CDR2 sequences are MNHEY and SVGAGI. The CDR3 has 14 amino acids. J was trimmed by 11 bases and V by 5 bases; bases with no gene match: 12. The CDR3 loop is CASSRGDRESNAFF. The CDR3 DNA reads TGTGCCAGCAGTCGTGGGGACAGGGAAAGTAACGCTTTCTTT.

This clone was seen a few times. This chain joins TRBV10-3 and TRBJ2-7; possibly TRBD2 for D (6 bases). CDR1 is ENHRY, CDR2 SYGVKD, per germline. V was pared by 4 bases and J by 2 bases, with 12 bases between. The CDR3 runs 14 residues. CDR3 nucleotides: TGTGCCATCAGTGTCCTCGCGGGAACCTACGAGCAGTACTTC. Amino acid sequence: CAISVLAGTYEQYF.

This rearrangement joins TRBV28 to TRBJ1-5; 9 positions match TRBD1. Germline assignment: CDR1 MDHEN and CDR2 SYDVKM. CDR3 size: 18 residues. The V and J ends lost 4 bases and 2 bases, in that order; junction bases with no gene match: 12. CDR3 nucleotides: TGTGCCAGCAGTTCCCGCCACCTGGACAGGGGAGGCAATCAGCCCCAGCATTTT. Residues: CASSSRHLDRGGNQPQHF.

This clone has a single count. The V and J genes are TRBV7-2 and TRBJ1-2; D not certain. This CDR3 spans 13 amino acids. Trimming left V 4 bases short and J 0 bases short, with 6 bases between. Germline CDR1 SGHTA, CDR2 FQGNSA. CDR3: CASSSYTNYGYTF. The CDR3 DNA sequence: TGTGCCAGCAGCTCATACACTAACTATGGCTACACCTTC.

DNA of the CDR3: TGTGCCATCAGTGAACTCCCCTCGACAGGGGCGGGCGGGATTGCTGAAGCTTTCTTT. Its translation is CAISELPSTGAGGIAEAFF. This chain connects TRBV10-3 to TRBJ1-1; TRBD1 matches 8 bases. In germline, CDR1 is ENHRY, CDR2 SYGVKD. V lost 3 bases and J lost 6; bases outside the gene matches: 21. CDR3 length: 19 amino acids.

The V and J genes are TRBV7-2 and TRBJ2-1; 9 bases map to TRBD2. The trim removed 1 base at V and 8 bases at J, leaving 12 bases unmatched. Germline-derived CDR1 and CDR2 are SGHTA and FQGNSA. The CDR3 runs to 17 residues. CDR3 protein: CASSLGWGSGRNDEQFF. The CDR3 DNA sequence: TGTGCCAGCAGCTTAGGGTGGGGCAGCGGGAGGAACGATGAGCAGTTCTTC.

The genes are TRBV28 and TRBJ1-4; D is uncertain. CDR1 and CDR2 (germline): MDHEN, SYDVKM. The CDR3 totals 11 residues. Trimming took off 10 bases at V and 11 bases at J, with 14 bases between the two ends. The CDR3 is CATHEWRKLFF. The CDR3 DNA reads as TGTGCCACCCACGAGTGGAGGAAACTGTTTTTT. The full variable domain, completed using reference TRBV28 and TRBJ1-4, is DVKVTQSSRYLVKRTGEKVFLECVQDMDHENMFWYRQDPGLGLRLIYFSYDVKMKEKGDIPEGYSVSREKKERFSLILESASTNQTSMYLCATHEWRKLFFGSGTQLSVL.

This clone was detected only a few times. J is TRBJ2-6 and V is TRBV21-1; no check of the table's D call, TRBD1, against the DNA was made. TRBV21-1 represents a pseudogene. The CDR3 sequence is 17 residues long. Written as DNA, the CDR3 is TGTGCCAGCAGCAAAAGGGACAGGATTTCTGGGGCCAACGTCCTGACTTTC. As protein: CASSKRDRISGANVLTF.

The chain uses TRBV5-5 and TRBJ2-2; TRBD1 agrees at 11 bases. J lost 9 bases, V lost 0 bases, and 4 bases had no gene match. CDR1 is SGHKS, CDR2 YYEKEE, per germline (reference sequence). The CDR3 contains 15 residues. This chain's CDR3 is CASSLGTGGFWELFF. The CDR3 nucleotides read TGTGCCAGCAGCTTGGGGACAGGGGGCTTTTGGGAGCTGTTTTTT.